The subject of this entry is one T cell receptor beta chain. Antigen specificity is unknown. This entry is derived from a study of PD-1 blockade in classical Hodgkin lymphoma. Overall study context: Patients got intravenous nivolumab 3 mg/kg every 2 weeks.

Regarding the study as a whole: Lower baseline TCR diversity marked trial partial responders and progressors. Reports indicated that newly diagnosed patients had lower baseline TCR diversity than healthy donors did. Differences between repertoires have undefined causes, possibly disease activity or prior therapy.

The CDR3 length is 15 residues. Trimming took off 0 bases at V and 5 bases at J, with 10 bases between the two ends. CDR1 is MNHEY and CDR2 is SVGAGI in the germline V gene. Described time point: cycle 4 day 1 (C4D1), after more than 5 weeks of nivolumab. Exposure to brentuximab vedotin varied, and each patient had relapsed following autologous stem cell transplantation. CD4+ T cells were purified from thawed PBMCs by magnetic negative selection. TCRdb's copy holds only in-frame clones and misses some; the assay was immunoSEQ multiplex PCR. The data hold around 37,000 clones, with about 93% observed a single time.

Material: CD4+ T cells from blood, obtained before the fourth cycle of nivolumab. V and J are TRBV6-5 and TRBJ2-2; D is unresolved. The clonotype originates from a human donor with classical Hodgkin lymphoma. The CDR3 spells CASSYSNIPTGELFF. CDR3 in DNA: TGTGCCAGCAGTTACTCGAATATCCCTACCGGGGAGCTGTTTTTT.